The source of this TCR beta chain is a study of CD8+ T cells in alopecia areata. Overall study: Treated patients received oral tofacitinib, 5 to 10 mg twice daily.

With respect to this clone: Its antigen is not identified.

Reverse transcribed after extraction, RNA yielded cDNA as the sequencing template. This table comes from immunoSEQ multiplex PCR, and its TCRdb copy is limited to in-frame clones, with some not included. The table lists under 350,000 clones, 58% of them singletons, with around 1.7% in the top ten. Study-level findings and limits: Tofacitinib yielded significantly lower scalp clonality and fewer expanded CD8+ clones among the top 100.

Treatment reported: oral pan-JAK inhibitor, 5-10 mg twice daily. Patients with alopecia areata provided lesional scalp punch biopsies as well as peripheral blood. Sorting of CD4+ and CD8+ T cells was performed on PBMCs. The source was CD4+ T cells sorted from blood, collected at week 24, from a patient treated with tofacitinib. The receptor's source is a human donor with alopecia areata.

The CDR3 coding sequence is TGTGCCAGCAGTGGCGGAACAGGGATAATTCAAGAGACCCAGTACTTC. Encoded protein: CASSGGTGIIQETQYF. The rearrangement links TRBV28 to TRBJ2-5; TRBD1 might be the D (6 bases). Trimming stripped 5 bases from V and 2 bases from J, with 18 bases between. The CDR3 runs to 16 residues. Germline V gene data show CDR1 as MDHEN and CDR2 as SYDVKM.